These 7 T cell receptor beta chains originate from one sample sequenced in a study of T cells in Graves' hyperthyroidism and ophthalmopathy. Amplified TCR beta CDR3 regions came from RNA transcripts. A first-round RT-PCR of the TCR CDR3 used the HTBI primer set. In TCRdb, the multiplex PCR reads were re-called with MiXCR into one record per CDR3 protein. The sample records some 720,000 distinct CDR3 sequences, roughly 15% being singletons. The source material was blood. These receptors were collected from a man aged 18 to 30 with Graves' hyperthyroidism.

Concerning this clonotype: One junction end disagrees with the germline gene, perhaps due to a read error. The V gene is TRBV25-1, the J gene TRBJ2-6; D unresolved. The CDR3 spans 17 residues. Germline V gives CDR1 MGHDK, CDR2 SYGVNS. CDR3 amino acids: CASSEGGTNSEANVLTF. The CDR3 DNA sequence: TGTGCCAGCAGTGAGGGCGGAACCAACTCTGAGGCCAACGTCCTGACTTTC.

This clonotype appeared a few times. This sequence joins TRBV7-8 and TRBJ2-5; a weak D match, TRBD2 (6 bases). CDR1 and CDR2 from the germline V gene are SGHVS and FQNEAQ. The CDR3 extends over 14 amino acids. Trimming took off 1 base at V and 7 bases at J, with 13 bases between the two ends. The CDR3 coding sequence is TGTGCCAGCAGCTTAGTCGGGGGAGTAGCGACCCAGTACTTC. This translates into CASSLVGGVATQYF.

This chain joins TRBV10-3 and TRBJ2-7, with 8 bases that match TRBD1. CDR1 and CDR2 from the germline V gene are ENHRY and SYGVKD. The CDR3 length is 15 residues. The CDR3: CASTAGGPVTYEQYF. The CDR3 region has the DNA TGTGCATCAACGGCAGGGGGCCCCGTCACCTACGAGCAGTACTTC.

The genes are TRBV19 and TRBJ2-3; D gene ambiguous. The CDR3 consists of 14 residues. CDR1 is LNHDA and CDR2 is SQIVND in the germline V gene (reference sequence). V lost 6 bases and J 4 bases, leaving 14 bases between the germline ends. The CDR3 region has the DNA TGTGCCAGTAGACCGGACCTGAGGTCAGATACGCAGTATTTT. Translation: CASRPDLRSDTQYF.

This clonotype was counted many times. The chain's CDR3 is CASSIQATSFEQYF. CDR3 DNA: TGTGCCAGTAGTATACAGGCCACCTCTTTCGAGCAGTACTTC. The gene calls are TRBV19 and TRBJ2-7; the D is unclear. There are 14 residues in the CDR3. Germline assignment: CDR1 LNHDA and CDR2 SQIVND (reference sequence). V lost 2 bases, J lost 6 bases, and 14 bases lay in between.

The genes are TRBV3-1 and TRBJ1-1, with 8 bases aligning to TRBD1. Germline V gene data show CDR1 as LGHDT and CDR2 as YNNKEL (reference sequence). The V segment lost 3 bases and the J segment 11 bases; nucleotides outside the gene matches: 5. This CDR3 comprises 12 residues. The CDR3 DNA follows: TGTGCCAGCAGCCAGGGGACAGGATGGGCTTTCTTT. Translating gives CASSQGTGWAFF.

The gene calls are TRBV19 and TRBJ2-5; the D is unclear. V was clipped by 5 bases and J by 5 bases, with 9 bases between them. CDR1 and CDR2 (germline): LNHDA, SQIVND (reference sequence). This CDR3 comprises 12 residues. The CDR3 DNA reads as TGTGCCAGTAGTGCCACCGGTGAGACCCAGTACTTC. This sequence encodes CASSATGETQYF.